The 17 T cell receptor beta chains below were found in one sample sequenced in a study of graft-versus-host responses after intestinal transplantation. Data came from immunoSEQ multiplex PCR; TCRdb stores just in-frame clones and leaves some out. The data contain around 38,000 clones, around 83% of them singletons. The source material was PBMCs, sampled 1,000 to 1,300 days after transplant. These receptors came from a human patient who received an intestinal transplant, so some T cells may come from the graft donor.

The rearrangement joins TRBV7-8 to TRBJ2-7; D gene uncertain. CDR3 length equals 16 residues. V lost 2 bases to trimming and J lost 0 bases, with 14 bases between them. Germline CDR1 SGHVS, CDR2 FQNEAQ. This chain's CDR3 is CASSLLNPGHSYEQYF. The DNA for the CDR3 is TGTGCCAGCAGCTTACTTAATCCGGGTCACTCCTACGAGCAGTACTTC. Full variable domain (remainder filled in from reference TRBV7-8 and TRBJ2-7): GAGVSQSPRYKVAKRGQDVALRCDPISGHVSLFWYQQALGQGPEFLTYFQNEAQLDKSGLPSDRFFAERPEGSVSTLKIQRTQQEDSAVYLCASSLLNPGHSYEQYFGPGTRLTVT.

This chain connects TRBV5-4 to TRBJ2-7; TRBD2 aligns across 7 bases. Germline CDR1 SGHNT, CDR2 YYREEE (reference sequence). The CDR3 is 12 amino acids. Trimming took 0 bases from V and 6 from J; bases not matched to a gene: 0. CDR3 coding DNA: TGTGCCAGCAGCTTGGCGGGGGGCGAGCAGTACTTC. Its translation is CASSLAGGEQYF.

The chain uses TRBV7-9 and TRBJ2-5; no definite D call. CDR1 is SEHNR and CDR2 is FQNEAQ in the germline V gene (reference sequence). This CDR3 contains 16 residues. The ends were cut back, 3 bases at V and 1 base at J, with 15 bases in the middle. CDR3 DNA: TGTGCCAGCAGCTTTAGTGGGCGCGGAGCCCAAGAGACCCAGTACTTC. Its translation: CASSFSGRGAQETQYF.

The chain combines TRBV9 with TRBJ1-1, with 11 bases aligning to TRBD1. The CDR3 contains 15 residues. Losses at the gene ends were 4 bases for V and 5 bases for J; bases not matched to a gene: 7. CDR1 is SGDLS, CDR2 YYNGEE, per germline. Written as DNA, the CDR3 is TGTGCCAGCAGCACCGGGACAGGGGGTATGACTGAAGCTTTCTTT. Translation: CASSTGTGGMTEAFF. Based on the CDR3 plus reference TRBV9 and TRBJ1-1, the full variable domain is DSGVTQTPKHLITATGQRVTLRCSPRSGDLSVYWYQQSLDQGLQFLIQYYNGEERAKGNILERFSAQQFPDLHSELNLSSLELGDSALYFCASSTGTGGMTEAFFGQGTRLTVV.

As DNA, the CDR3 is TGTGCCAGCAGCTCCGAGGGGGACAGGTTACCTTACGAGCAGTACTTC. This encodes CASSSEGDRLPYEQYF. V and J are TRBV5-6 and TRBJ2-7; 8 bases match TRBD1. V shed 3 bases, J shed 4 bases, and the junction held 12 bases outside the gene matches. The CDR3 contains 16 residues. The germline V gene has CDR1 SGHDT and CDR2 YYEEEE.

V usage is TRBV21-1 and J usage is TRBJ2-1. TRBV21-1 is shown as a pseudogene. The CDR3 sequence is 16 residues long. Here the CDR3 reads CASSTNLHHSDNEQFF. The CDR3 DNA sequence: TGTGCCAGCAGCACTAACCTACACCATTCCGACAATGAGCAGTTCTTC.

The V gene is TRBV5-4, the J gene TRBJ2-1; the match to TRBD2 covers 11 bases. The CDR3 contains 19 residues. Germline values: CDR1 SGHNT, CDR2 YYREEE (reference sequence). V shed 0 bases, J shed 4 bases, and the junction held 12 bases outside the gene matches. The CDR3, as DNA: TGTGCCAGCAGCTTGGTTTTTAGCGGGAGGGCCTTCTCGTACAATGAGCAGTTCTTC. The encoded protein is CASSLVFSGRAFSYNEQFF.

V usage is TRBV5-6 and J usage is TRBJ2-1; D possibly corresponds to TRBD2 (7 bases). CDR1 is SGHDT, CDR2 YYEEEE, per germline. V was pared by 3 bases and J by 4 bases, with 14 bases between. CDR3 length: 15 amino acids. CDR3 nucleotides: TGTGCCAGCAGCTCGAGGGGGGGTTTGTACAATGAGCAGTTCTTC. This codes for CASSSRGGLYNEQFF.

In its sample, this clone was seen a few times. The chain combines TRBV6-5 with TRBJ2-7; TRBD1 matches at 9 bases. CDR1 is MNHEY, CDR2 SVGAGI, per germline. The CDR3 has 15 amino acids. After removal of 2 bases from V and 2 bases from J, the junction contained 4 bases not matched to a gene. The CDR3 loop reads CASSYGGTGTYEQYF. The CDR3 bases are TGTGCCAGCAGTTACGGCGGGACAGGGACCTACGAGCAGTACTTC.

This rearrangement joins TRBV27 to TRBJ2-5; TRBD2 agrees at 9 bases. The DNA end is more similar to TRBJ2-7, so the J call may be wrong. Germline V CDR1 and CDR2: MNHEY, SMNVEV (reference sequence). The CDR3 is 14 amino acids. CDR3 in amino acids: CASSPTTSGYEQYF. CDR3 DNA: TGTGCCAGCAGTCCGACGACTAGCGGCTACGAGCAGTACTTC.

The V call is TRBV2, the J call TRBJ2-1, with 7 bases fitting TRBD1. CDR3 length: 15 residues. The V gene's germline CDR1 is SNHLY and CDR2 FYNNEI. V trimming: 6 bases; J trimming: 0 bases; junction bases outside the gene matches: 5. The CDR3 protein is CASSDRASSYNEQFF. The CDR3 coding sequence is TGTGCCAGCAGCGACAGGGCGAGCTCCTACAATGAGCAGTTCTTC.

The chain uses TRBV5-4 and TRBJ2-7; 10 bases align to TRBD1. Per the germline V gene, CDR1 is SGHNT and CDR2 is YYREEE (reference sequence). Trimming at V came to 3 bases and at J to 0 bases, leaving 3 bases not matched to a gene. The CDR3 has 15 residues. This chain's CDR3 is CASSSGQGVSYEQYF. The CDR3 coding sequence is TGTGCCAGCAGCTCTGGACAGGGGGTCTCCTACGAGCAGTACTTC.

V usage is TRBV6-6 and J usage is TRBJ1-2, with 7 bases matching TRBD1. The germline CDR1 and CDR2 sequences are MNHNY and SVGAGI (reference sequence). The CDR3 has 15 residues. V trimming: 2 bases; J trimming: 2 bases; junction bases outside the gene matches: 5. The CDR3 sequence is CASSYTATGNYGYTF. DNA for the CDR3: TGTGCCAGCAGTTACACGGCGACAGGGAACTATGGCTACACCTTC.

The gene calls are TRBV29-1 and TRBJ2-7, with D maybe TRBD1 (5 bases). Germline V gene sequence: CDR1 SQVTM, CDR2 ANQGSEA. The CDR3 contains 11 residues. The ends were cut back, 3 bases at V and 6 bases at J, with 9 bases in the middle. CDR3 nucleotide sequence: TGCAGCGTTGACCAGGGTAGCGAGCAGTACTTC. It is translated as CSVDQGSEQYF.

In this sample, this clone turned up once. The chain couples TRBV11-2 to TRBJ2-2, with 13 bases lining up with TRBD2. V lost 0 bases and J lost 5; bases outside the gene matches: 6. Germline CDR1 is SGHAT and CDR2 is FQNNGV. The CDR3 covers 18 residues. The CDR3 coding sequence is TGTGCCAGCAGCTTAGAACTAGCGGGGGGGCCGGTTACCGGGGAGCTGTTTTTT. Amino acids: CASSLELAGGPVTGELFF.

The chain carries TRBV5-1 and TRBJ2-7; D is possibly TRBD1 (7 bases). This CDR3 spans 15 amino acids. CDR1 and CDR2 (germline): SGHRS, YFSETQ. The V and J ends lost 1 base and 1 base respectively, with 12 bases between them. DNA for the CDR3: TGCGCCAGCAGCTTGACGCGGGACAGTTCCTACGAGCAGTACTTC. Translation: CASSLTRDSSYEQYF.

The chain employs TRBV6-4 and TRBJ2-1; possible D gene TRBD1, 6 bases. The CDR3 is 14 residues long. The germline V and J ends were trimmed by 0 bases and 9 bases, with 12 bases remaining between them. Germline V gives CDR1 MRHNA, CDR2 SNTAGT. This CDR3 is CASSDSPGESEQFF. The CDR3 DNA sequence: TGTGCCAGCAGTGACTCGCCAGGGGAAAGTGAGCAGTTCTTC.